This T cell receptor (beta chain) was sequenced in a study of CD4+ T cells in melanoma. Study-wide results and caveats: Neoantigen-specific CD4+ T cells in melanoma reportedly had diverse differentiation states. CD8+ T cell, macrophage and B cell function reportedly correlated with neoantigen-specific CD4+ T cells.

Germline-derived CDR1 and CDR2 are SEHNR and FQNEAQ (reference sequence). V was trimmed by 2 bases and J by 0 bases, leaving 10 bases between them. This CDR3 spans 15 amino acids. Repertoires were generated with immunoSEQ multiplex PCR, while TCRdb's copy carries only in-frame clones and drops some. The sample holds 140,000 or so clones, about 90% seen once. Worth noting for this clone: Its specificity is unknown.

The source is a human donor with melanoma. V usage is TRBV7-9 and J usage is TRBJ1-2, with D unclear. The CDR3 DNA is TGTGCCAGCAGCTTAATTGCAGTCGCTAACTATGGCTACACCTTC. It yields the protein CASSLIAVANYGYTF.